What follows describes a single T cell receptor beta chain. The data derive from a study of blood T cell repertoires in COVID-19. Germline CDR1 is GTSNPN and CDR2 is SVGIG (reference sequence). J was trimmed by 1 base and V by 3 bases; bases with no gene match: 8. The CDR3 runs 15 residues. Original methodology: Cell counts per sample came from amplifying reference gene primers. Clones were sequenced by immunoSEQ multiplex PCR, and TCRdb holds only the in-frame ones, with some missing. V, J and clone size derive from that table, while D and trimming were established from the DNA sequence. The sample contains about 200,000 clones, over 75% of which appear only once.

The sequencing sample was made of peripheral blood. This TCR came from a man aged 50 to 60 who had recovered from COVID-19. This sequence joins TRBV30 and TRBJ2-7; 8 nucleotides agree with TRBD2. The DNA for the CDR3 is TGTGCCTGGAGCCGCCCGGCGGGGGGATCCTACGAGCAGTACTTC. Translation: CAWSRPAGGSYEQYF.